Detailed here is one TCR beta chain. The data derive from a study of blood T cell repertoires in COVID-19. Overall study: Samples representing acute and convalescent COVID-19 were sourced from the United States, Italy and Spain. Sources were T cells, B-cell-depleted T cells, or PBMCs; the material itself was cDNA or gDNA.

In the original workflow: Using reference gene primer amplification, nucleated cell counts were estimated. Produced via immunoSEQ multiplex PCR; TCRdb's table is partial and in-frame only. V, J and clone size are taken as reported in that table, and D and trimming were inferred from the DNA itself. The sample lists 200,000 to 300,000 clones, around four fifths seen once, with approximately 6.3% in the top ten. CDR1 and CDR2 from the germline V gene are MNHEY and SVGEGT. The ends lost 5 bases at V and 5 bases at J; junction bases unmatched: 14. CDR3 length: 16 residues. The source of this sequence is a woman aged 55-75 years with active or convalescent COVID-19. The chain carries TRBV6-2 or TRBV6-3 and TRBJ2-7, with 8 nucleotides matching TRBD2. Sequences were obtained from peripheral blood. CDR3 DNA: TGTGCCAGCAGTACCTCACTAACGGGAGGGCCGCACGAGCAGTACTTC. Translation: CASSTSLTGGPHEQYF.